The 12 T cell receptor beta chains given below trace back to one sample, sequenced in a study of pediatric ulcerative colitis (dated by TCRdb to between 2018 and 2021). Libraries were constructed by the immunoSEQ multiplex PCR assay. TCRdb re-hosts the immuneACCESS table, in-frame sequences only. Its copies lack some clones; in the studies checked, an unresolved V gene accounts for under half of them, and the cause for the rest is not known. Within this sample are 50,000 to 65,000 clones, with 80% to 90% of them counted one time only. Nearly 3.5% of the sample belongs to the ten largest clones. Material for sequencing was blood. Receptors originate from a boy younger than 18 with severe ulcerative colitis.

CDR3 bases: TGTGCCAGCAGCTTAGCGGTAGCTAGCGGAGCATTCTCCTACGAGCAGTACTTC. Translated: CASSLAVASGAFSYEQYF. The J gene is TRBJ2-7, the V gene TRBV7-2, with 7 bases that match TRBD2. Germline loops: CDR1 SGHTA, CDR2 FQGNSA. The CDR3 is made up of 18 amino acids. V shed 0 bases, J shed 0 bases, and the junction held 11 bases outside the gene matches.

The gene calls are TRBV13 and TRBJ1-1; possible D gene TRBD1, 6 bases. The germline V gene has CDR1 PRHDT and CDR2 FYEKMQ (reference sequence). Trimming took off 1 base at V and 7 bases at J, with 10 bases between the two ends. The CDR3 sequence is 13 residues long. CDR3 in DNA: TGTGCCAGCAGCTTAGAACGAGGGGGTGAAGCTTTCTTT. Its translation: CASSLERGGEAFF.

The chain combines TRBV6-7 with TRBJ1-4; 7 nucleotides line up with TRBD1. TRBV6-7 is assigned to the ORF class and has an uncertain function. The CDR3 covers 14 residues. The J segment lost 7 bases and the V segment lost 8 bases, leaving 10 bases of the junction unmatched. CDR3 coding DNA: TGTGCCAGCCTGGGTCCATCAGGGGGTGAAAAACTGTTTTTT. Protein sequence: CASLGPSGGEKLFF.

The V and J genes are TRBV5-6 and TRBJ2-1; D unclear. The germline CDR1 and CDR2 sequences are SGHDT and YYEEEE. Trimming cost V 3 bases and J 6 bases, with 10 bases left between them. The CDR3 consists of 13 residues. The CDR3 bases are TGTGCCAGCAGCTGGAATGCGGTCAATGAGCAGTTCTTC. Residues: CASSWNAVNEQFF. The variable domain in full, with the rest retrieved from reference TRBV5-6 and TRBJ2-1, is DAGVTQSPTHLIKTRGQQVTLRCSPKSGHDTVSWYQQALGQGPQFIFQYYEEEERQRGNFPDRFSGHQFPNYSSELNVNALLLGDSALYLCASSWNAVNEQFFGPGTRLTVL.

This clone was counted once. The rearrangement joins TRBV28 to TRBJ2-5; TRBD1 or TRBD2 may be the D gene (6 bases each). V was clipped by 4 bases and J by 3 bases, with 15 bases between them. CDR3 size: 15 residues. Germline assignment: CDR1 MDHEN and CDR2 SYDVKM. DNA for the CDR3: TGTGCCAGCAGTTCATCTTCAAGGGGGGAAGAGACCCAGTACTTC. The encoded protein is CASSSSSRGEETQYF.

This clone appeared a few times. The V call is TRBV20-1, the J call TRBJ1-1; D might be TRBD1 (6 bases). The V gene lost 8 bases and the J gene lost 1 base, with 8 bases spanning the gap. The CDR3 is 11 residues long. Germline V lookup: CDR1 DFQATT, CDR2 SNEGSKA (reference sequence). The CDR3 protein is CSLTGNTEAFF. As DNA, the CDR3 is TGCAGTTTGACAGGGAACACTGAAGCTTTCTTT.

In DNA form, the CDR3 reads TGTGCCAGCAGTGACAGGGGGCGCACAGATACGCAGTATTTT. It codes for CASSDRGRTDTQYF. The chain combines TRBV6-1 with TRBJ2-3, with 8 bases matching TRBD1. The CDR3 runs to 14 residues. Trimming removed 3 bases from V and 1 base from J; junction bases left unmatched: 0. Germline assignment: CDR1 MNHNS and CDR2 SASEGT.

The gene calls are TRBV11-3 and TRBJ2-1, with D tentatively TRBD2 (6 bases). The V gene lost 5 bases and the J gene lost 3 bases, with 14 bases spanning the gap. Germline CDR1 SGHNT, CDR2 YENEEA. The CDR3 sequence is 15 residues long. The CDR3 nucleotides are TGTGCCAGCAGCATGGGACTCGCTGGCTACAATGAGCAGTTCTTC. It codes for CASSMGLAGYNEQFF.

Written as DNA, the CDR3 is TGCAGCGTTGATCCCGGGGGCGCGAGTGGCTACACCTTC. Amino acid sequence: CSVDPGGASGYTF. The rearrangement joins TRBV29-1 to TRBJ1-2, with D tentatively TRBD1 (6 bases). The CDR3 has 13 amino acids. CDR1 is SQVTM, CDR2 ANQGSEA, per germline. The germline V and J ends were trimmed by 3 bases and 7 bases, with 15 bases remaining between them.

The rearrangement joins TRBV7-9 to TRBJ2-2; 7 bases are shared with TRBD1. The CDR3 totals 14 residues. With 5 bases clipped from V and 3 bases from J, the junction kept 3 bases outside the gene matches. Germline loops: CDR1 SEHNR, CDR2 FQNEAQ (reference sequence). As DNA, the CDR3 is TGTGCCAGCAGCCCGGGGACAGACACCGGGGAGCTGTTTTTT. It is translated as CASSPGTDTGELFF.

The V and J genes are TRBV10-3 and TRBJ1-5; D is unclear. The CDR3 runs 13 residues. Between the trimmed V and J ends, which lost 0 bases and 5 bases, there was a span of 5 bases. Germline lookup yields CDR1 ENHRY and CDR2 SYGVKD. The CDR3 sequence: CAISESGDQPQHF. The CDR3, as DNA: TGTGCCATCAGTGAGTCTGGGGATCAGCCCCAGCATTTT.

J is TRBJ2-1 and V is TRBV13; 9 bases line up with TRBD2. The CDR3 extends over 19 amino acids. The V gene's germline CDR1 is PRHDT and CDR2 FYEKMQ (reference sequence). V lost 6 bases and J lost 6; bases outside the gene matches: 21. The CDR3 DNA is TGTGCCAGCAGGGAACTCGGGACTAGCATTCAGGGGCCCCTCAATGAGCAGTTCTTC. Amino acids: CASRELGTSIQGPLNEQFF.